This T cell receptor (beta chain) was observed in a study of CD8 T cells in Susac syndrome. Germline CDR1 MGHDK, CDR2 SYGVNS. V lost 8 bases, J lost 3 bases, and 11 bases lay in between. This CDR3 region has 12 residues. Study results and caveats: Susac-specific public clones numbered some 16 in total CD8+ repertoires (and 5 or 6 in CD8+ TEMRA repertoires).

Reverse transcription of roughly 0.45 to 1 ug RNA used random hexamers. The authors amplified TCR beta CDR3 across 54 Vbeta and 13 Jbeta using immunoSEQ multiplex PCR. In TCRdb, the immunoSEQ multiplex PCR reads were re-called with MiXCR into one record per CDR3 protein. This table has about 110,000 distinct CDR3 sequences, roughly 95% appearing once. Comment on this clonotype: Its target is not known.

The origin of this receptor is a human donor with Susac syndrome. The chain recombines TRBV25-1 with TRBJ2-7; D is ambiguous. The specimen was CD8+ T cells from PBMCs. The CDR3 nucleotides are TGTGCCAGCCTCGGAATTAACTACGAGCAGTACTTC. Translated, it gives CASLGINYEQYF.